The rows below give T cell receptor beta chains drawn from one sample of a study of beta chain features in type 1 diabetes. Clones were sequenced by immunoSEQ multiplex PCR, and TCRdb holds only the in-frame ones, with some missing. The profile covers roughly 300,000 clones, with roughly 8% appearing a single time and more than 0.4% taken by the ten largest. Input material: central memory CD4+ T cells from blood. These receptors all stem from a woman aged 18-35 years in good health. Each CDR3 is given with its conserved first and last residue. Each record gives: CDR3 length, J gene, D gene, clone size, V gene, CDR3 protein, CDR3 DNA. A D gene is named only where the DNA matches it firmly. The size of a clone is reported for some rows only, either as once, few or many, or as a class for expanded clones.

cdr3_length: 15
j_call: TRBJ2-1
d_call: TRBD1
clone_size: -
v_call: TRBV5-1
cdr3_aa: CASSLVPGGSNEQFF
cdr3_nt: TGCGCCAGCAGCTTGGTGCCAGGGGGCTCCAATGAGCAGTTCTTC

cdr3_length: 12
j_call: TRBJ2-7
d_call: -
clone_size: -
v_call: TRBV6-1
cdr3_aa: CASSETAYEQYF
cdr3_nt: TGTGCCAGCAGCGAGACAGCATACGAGCAGTACTTC

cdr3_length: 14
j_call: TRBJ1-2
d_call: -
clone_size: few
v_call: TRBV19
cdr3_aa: CASSMTSGRYGYTF
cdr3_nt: TGTGCCAGTAGTATGACGTCAGGGAGATATGGCTACACCTTC

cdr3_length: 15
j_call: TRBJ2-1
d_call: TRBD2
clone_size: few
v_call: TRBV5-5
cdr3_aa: CASHQRDRSYNEQFF
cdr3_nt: TGTGCCAGCCACCAGCGGGATCGCTCCTACAATGAGCAGTTCTTC

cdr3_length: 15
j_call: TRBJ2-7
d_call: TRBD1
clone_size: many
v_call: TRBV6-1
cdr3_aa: CASSEGQEPSYEQYF
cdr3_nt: TGTGCCAGCAGTGAGGGACAGGAACCCTCCTACGAGCAGTACTTC

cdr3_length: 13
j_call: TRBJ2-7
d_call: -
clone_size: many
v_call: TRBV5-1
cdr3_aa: CASSSQGYYEQYF
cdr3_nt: TGCGCCAGCAGCTCCCAGGGTTACTACGAGCAGTACTTC

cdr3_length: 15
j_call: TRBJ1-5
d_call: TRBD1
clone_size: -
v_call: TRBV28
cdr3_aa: CASSAGQGGNQPQHF
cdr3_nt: TGTGCCAGCAGTGCCGGACAGGGGGGCAATCAGCCCCAGCATTTT

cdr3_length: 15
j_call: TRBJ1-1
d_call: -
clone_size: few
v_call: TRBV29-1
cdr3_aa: CSVDSGSLWGTEAFF
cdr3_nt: TGCAGCGTTGATTCGGGGTCTCTTTGGGGCACTGAAGCTTTCTTT

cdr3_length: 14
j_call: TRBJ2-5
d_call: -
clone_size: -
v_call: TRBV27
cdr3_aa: CASSLTYRQETQYF
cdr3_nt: TGTGCCAGCAGTTTAACGTACCGCCAAGAGACCCAGTACTTC

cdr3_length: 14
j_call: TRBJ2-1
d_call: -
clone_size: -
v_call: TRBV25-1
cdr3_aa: CASLGHGFNNEQFF
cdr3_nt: TGTGCCAGCCTTGGACACGGGTTTAACAATGAGCAGTTCTTC

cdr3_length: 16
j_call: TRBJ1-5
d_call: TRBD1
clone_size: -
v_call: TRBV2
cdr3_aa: CASSRRTGGMDQPQHF
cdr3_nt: TGTGCCAGCAGTAGAAGGACAGGGGGCATGGATCAGCCCCAGCATTTT

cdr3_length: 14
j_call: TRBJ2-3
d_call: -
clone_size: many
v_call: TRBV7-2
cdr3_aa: CASSLRYRTDTQYF
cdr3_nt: TGTGCCAGCAGCTTACGGTATCGCACAGATACGCAGTATTTT

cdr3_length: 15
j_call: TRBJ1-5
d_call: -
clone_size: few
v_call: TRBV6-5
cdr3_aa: CASSYPSRNNQPQHF
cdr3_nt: TGTGCCAGCAGCTACCCCTCGAGGAACAATCAGCCCCAGCATTTT

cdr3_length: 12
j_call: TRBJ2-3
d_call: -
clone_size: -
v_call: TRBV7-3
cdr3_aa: CASSFYTDTQYF
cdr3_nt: TGTGCCAGCAGCTTTTACACAGATACGCAGTATTTT

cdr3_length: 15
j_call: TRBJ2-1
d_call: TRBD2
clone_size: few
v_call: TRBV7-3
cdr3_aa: CASSLSSGTYNEQFF
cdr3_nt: TGTGCCAGCAGCTTATCTAGCGGGACTTACAATGAGCAGTTCTTC

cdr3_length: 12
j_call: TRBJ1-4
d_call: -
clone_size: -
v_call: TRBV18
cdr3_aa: CASSPQGEKLFF
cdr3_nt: TGTGCCAGCTCACCACAGGGTGAAAAACTGTTTTTT

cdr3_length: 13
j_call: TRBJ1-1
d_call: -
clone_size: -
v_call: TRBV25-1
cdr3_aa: CASSGYRGTEAFF
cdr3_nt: TGTGCCAGCAGTGGCTACCGGGGGACTGAAGCTTTCTTT

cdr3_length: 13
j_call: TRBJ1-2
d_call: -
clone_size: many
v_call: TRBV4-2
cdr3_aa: CASSQGAGEGYTF
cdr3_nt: TGTGCCAGCAGCCAAGGGGCAGGGGAGGGCTACACCTTC

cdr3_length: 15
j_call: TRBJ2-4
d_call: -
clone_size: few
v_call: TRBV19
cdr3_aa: CASSVRTGMGNIQYF
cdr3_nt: TGTGCCAGTAGTGTAAGAACTGGGATGGGAAACATTCAGTACTTC

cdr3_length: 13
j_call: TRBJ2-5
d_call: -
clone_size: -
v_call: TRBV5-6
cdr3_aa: CASSWGVQETQYF
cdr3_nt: TGTGCCAGCAGCTGGGGAGTACAAGAGACCCAGTACTTC

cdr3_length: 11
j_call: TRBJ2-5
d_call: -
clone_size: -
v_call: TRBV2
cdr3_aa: CASNYQETQYF
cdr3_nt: TGTGCCAGCAACTACCAAGAGACCCAGTACTTC

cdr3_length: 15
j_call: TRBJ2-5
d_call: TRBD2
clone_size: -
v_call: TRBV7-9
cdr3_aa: CASTRVPSGVETQYF
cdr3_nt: TGTGCCAGCACCCGTGTACCTAGCGGTGTGGAGACCCAGTACTTC